The rows below give T cell receptor beta chains drawn from one sample of a study of blood T cell repertoires in COVID-19. Assay: immunoSEQ multiplex PCR; the TCRdb copy retains only in-frame clones and omits some. The data hold around 290,000 clones, with around 87% observed a single time. The sample was peripheral blood. These receptors were collected from a woman aged 45-65 years who had recovered from COVID-19. Each CDR3 is given with its conserved first and last residue. A D gene is named only where the DNA matches it firmly.

d_gene: NA
v_gene: TRBV4-3
j_gene: TRBJ2-4
CDR3aa: CASSQTTGAKNIQYF
CDR3nt: TGCGCCAGCAGCCAGACCACAGGGGCCAAAAACATTCAGTACTTC

d_gene: TRBD1
v_gene: TRBV6-5
j_gene: TRBJ1-1
CDR3aa: CASSYQWTGNTEAFF
CDR3nt: TGTGCCAGCAGTTACCAGTGGACAGGGAACACTGAAGCTTTCTTT

d_gene: NA
v_gene: TRBV10-3
j_gene: TRBJ2-1
CDR3aa: CATLPDIGYNEQFF
CDR3nt: TGTGCCACCCTACCAGACATTGGCTACAATGAGCAGTTCTTC

d_gene: NA
v_gene: TRBV6-5
j_gene: TRBJ1-1
CDR3aa: CASSRGENTEAFF
CDR3nt: TGTGCCAGCAGCAGGGGTGAGAACACTGAAGCTTTCTTT

d_gene: NA
v_gene: TRBV2
j_gene: TRBJ1-4
CDR3aa: CASSEQGRDEKLFF
CDR3nt: TGTGCCAGCAGTGAACAGGGGAGGGATGAAAAACTGTTTTTT

d_gene: NA
v_gene: TRBV19
j_gene: TRBJ1-1
CDR3aa: CASTNTWRGNTEAFF
CDR3nt: TGTGCCAGTACCAATACCTGGAGAGGGAACACTGAAGCTTTCTTT

d_gene: TRBD2
v_gene: TRBV10-3
j_gene: TRBJ2-2
CDR3aa: CAISPRGAGGPGELFF
CDR3nt: TGTGCCATCAGCCCTCGGGGAGCGGGAGGGCCCGGGGAGCTGTTTTTT

d_gene: TRBD1
v_gene: TRBV27
j_gene: TRBJ1-4
CDR3aa: CASSSRGLTTNEKLFF
CDR3nt: TGTGCCAGCAGTTCCAGGGGGCTCACAACTAATGAAAAACTGTTTTTT

d_gene: NA
v_gene: TRBV7-9
j_gene: TRBJ2-2
CDR3aa: CASSLFSGLSNTGELFF
CDR3nt: TGTGCCAGCAGCTTATTTTCAGGGCTTAGCAACACCGGGGAGCTGTTTTTT

d_gene: NA
v_gene: TRBV6-2/TRBV6-3
j_gene: TRBJ1-5
CDR3aa: CASSYFLGGQGTEPQHF
CDR3nt: TGTGCCAGCAGTTACTTTCTGGGTGGGCAGGGAACGGAGCCCCAGCATTTT